Given below is one T cell receptor beta chain in context. The data derive from a study of blood T cell repertoires in COVID-19. Followed over time, Seattle patients had been enrolled while infection was active. V was cut by 5 bases and J by 5 bases, with 12 bases left in between. The germline CDR1 and CDR2 sequences are SEHNR and FQNEAQ (reference sequence). This CDR3 has 13 residues. The method was immunoSEQ multiplex PCR; TCRdb's version includes in-frame clones alone and lacks a portion of them. Of under 250,000 clones listed, 80% to 95% were seen once; the top ten hold approximately 0.77%. The sequenced sample consisted of peripheral blood. The clonotype originates from a man in his 60s with COVID-19, enrolled during active disease. The chain has TRBV7-9 and TRBJ1-1; D is possibly TRBD1 (5 bases). The CDR3 spells CASSPGVMTEAFF. The CDR3 coding sequence is TGTGCCAGCAGCCCGGGGGTTATGACTGAAGCTTTCTTT.